This entry describes one T cell receptor beta chain. The antigen is not known. CDR1 and CDR2 (germline): MDHEN, SYDVKM. This CDR3 region has 14 residues. The V and J ends lost 8 bases and 4 bases respectively, with 18 bases between them. The record originates from a study of T cell responses to AZD1222 COVID-19 vaccine. Study in general: Pooled samples include second doses given at about 4 or 12 weeks.

This table comes from immunoSEQ multiplex PCR, and its TCRdb copy is limited to in-frame clones, with some not included. The repertoire includes approximately 160,000 clones, approximately 90% of them detected once, and approximately 4.4% sits in the top ten. General study points: Close to half of spike-specific TCRs reportedly recognize unmutated variant regions.

This TCR derives from an adult in good health. This chain uses TRBV28 with TRBJ2-7, with D unresolved. This sample comprised peripheral blood, obtained on day 0 of AZD1222 vaccination. The CDR3 loop reads CASVAALSTYEQYF. CDR3 sequence (DNA): TGTGCCAGCGTCGCGGCACTATCGACGTACGAGCAGTACTTC.